Included here is one T cell receptor (beta chain) sequence, with context. This sample is part of a study of blood T cell repertoires in COVID-19. Looked up from germline, CDR1 is MNHEY and CDR2 is SVGAGI. Trimming removed 5 bases at V and 3 bases at J, with 14 bases between. The CDR3 covers 14 residues. Sequenced by immunoSEQ multiplex PCR; TCRdb stores in-frame clones only, minus some. The repertoire holds about 210,000 clones, with 75% to 90% as singletons. The sample taken for sequencing was PBMCs or T cells enriched from blood (not recorded which). The origin of this receptor is a man in his forties or fifties who had recovered from COVID-19. The rearrangement uses TRBV6-5 and TRBJ2-7, with D hard to call. The DNA of the CDR3 is TGTGCCAGCAGTCCCTGGCGAGGATTCTACGAGCAGTACTTC. Its protein is CASSPWRGFYEQYF.